This TCR beta chain comes out of a study of cytotoxic CD8 clonotypes in ibrutinib-treated CLL. Study-wide findings and caveats: A difference in sampling times existed between sustained-remission and progressing patients. Higher clonality was seen at ibrutinib response and a return toward baseline at progression.

About this clone itself: The antigen is undetermined.

The CDR3 is made up of 15 amino acids. Germline V CDR1 and CDR2: MNHNY, SVGAGI (reference sequence). V lost 2 bases and J lost 1; bases outside the gene matches: 3. Here immunoSEQ multiplex PCR was the method, and the copy in TCRdb shows in-frame clones only, minus some. The profile shows 130,000 to 150,000 clones, 79% of them singletons. The sequence came from a human donor with chronic lymphocytic leukemia. Sequences were derived from PBMCs, sampled after 12 months of ibrutinib treatment. The rearrangement uses TRBV6-6 and TRBJ1-2; 8 nucleotides line up with TRBD1. CDR3 in amino acids: CASSYTGQGNYGYTF. The CDR3 bases are TGTGCCAGCAGTTACACAGGACAGGGTAACTATGGCTACACCTTC.